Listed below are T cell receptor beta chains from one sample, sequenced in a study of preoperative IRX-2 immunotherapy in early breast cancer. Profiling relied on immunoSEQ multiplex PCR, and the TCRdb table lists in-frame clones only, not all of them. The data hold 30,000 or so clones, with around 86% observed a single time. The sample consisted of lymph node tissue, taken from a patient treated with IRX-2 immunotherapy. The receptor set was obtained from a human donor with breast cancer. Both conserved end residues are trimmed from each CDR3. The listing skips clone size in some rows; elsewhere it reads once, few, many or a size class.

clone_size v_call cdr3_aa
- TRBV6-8 ASSYQTENTEAF
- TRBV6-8 ATGSGAANEKLF
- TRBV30 AWSVSGHEQY
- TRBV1 ASSQDSIVPYGYT
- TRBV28 ASSLIQGNYGYT
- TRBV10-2 ASSELPGSQPQH
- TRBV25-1 ASSEWDGHNEQF
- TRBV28 ASTWGAQAEQY
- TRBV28 ASRGSMGYSGNTIY
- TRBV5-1 ASSSLSSGSSLQY
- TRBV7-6 ASSLGAVYRGGDTQY
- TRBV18 ASFSGPTTAF
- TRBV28 ATRPRGRPPYEQY
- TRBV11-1 ASAPAGQGGSGELF
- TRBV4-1 ASSQVKGSTDTQY
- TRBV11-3 ASSPRGREFVGELF
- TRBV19 ASSIGQGRYNEQF
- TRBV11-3 ASSLALGQGKTGNTIY
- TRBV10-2 ASRLTSGVLSGELF
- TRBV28 ASSQRRGPFYEQY
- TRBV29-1 SVEESVSGNTIY
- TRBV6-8 ASSYGHNQPQH
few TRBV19 ASSTLGLTGGNEKLF
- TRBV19 ASSMTGTSVEKQY
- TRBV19 ASSGADRGPGGYT
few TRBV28 ASVDPRSYEQY
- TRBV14 ASSPGGSRGEKLF
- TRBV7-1 ASSQTRDTDGTNEKLF
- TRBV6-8 ASSDSGTSSPYEQY
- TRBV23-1 ASSQKGSGGYT
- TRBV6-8 AISVRTPGTEAF
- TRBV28 ASSTIRVTRLNTEAF
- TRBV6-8 ASRYRTGKNTEAF
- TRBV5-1 ASSSQGLGQNEQY
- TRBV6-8 ASSYSRVAEISYGYT
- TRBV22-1 ASIAGVTGELF
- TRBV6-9 ASSYGPRRGEETQY
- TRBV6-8 ASSSPGNTIY
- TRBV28 ASRVSGKSTDTQY
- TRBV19 ASSEGLDTQY
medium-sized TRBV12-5 ASGDRNTGELF
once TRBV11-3 ASSRTPGEYNEQF
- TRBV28 ASSWGLREGGYT
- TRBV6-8 ASSPQGLGQPQH
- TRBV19 ASSTGRGRWRQEAQY
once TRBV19 ASSSGTGGRETQY
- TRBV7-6 ASSLSGTSDTGELF
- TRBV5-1 ASSDTRGIHSGANVLT
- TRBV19 ASSFYLHDEQF
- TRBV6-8 ASSYSGGGLSTDTQY